This record concerns one T cell receptor (beta chain) sequence. Its antigen remains unknown. V was clipped by 8 bases and J by 12 bases, with 23 bases between them. The V gene's germline CDR1 is LNHNV and CDR2 YYDKDF (reference sequence). The CDR3 totals 14 residues. This record comes from a study of T-cell reconstitution after alpha-beta-depleted transplantation in children. Study findings and constraints: One year post-transplant, T-cell counts and diversity were largely derived from T cells produced anew. Roughly two months post-transplant, alpha-beta T cells reportedly originated from several hundred graft clones that had expanded. Some patients showed high day-60 TCRbeta diversity, which derived from surviving recipient T cells and thymic progenitors.

The TCRbeta library incorporated unique molecular identifiers. One entry per CDR3 protein results from TCRdb running MiXCR on the PCR reads. The sample contains about 120,000 distinct CDR3 sequences, under 13% of which appear only once. The chain links TRBV15 to TRBJ2-1, with D maybe TRBD2 (5 bases). This specimen was PBMCs, taken before TCRalphabeta/CD19-depleted stem cell transplant. The clonotype comes from a boy between 2 and 15 years old with acute lymphoblastic leukemia, due to receive a stem cell transplant. The CDR3 DNA sequence: TGTGCCACCGGCGTAGATTTTATCCGGGAACGGCAGTTCTTC. Translating gives CATGVDFIRERQFF.